Listed below are T cell receptor beta chains from one sample, sequenced in a study of response to subunit inactivated influenza vaccine. TCRdb itself ran the RT-PCR reads through MiXCR, one entry per CDR3 protein. The sample contains about 500,000 distinct CDR3 sequences, more than 15% of which appear only once. The sequenced sample was CD4+ T cells sorted from PBMCs, obtained less than 30 months after vaccination. These TCRs come from a man aged 50 to 75 who received an inactivated influenza vaccine. CDR3s include the opening cysteine and the closing phenylalanine or tryptophan. The D gene is left open where the match is weak. Expanded clones get a size class; other rows say once, few or many, or leave the size out.

NA	TRBV10-3	few	TRBJ2-3	TGTGCCATCAGTGTACAGAACACAGATACGCAGTATTTT	CAISVQNTDTQYF
TRBD1	TRBV5-1	NA	TRBJ2-1	TGCGCCAGCCATCTTGGGACAGATAATGAGCAGTTCTTC	CASHLGTDNEQFF
TRBD2	TRBV9	NA	TRBJ2-5	TGTGCCAGCAGCGTAGCGGCTAGCGGGAGTAAAGAGACCCAGTACTTC	CASSVAASGSKETQYF
TRBD2	TRBV2	few	TRBJ2-1	TGTGCCAGTCGACTAGCGGGAATATACAATGAGCAGTTCTTC	CASRLAGIYNEQFF
TRBD2	TRBV20-1	NA	TRBJ2-1	TGCAGTGCTCCCCACACCGGACTAGCGAGAAATGAGCAGTTCTTC	CSAPHTGLARNEQFF
TRBD2	TRBV10-3	few	TRBJ2-2	TGTGCCATCAGTGGAGCGGGGGCAGACACCGGGGAGCTGTTTTTT	CAISGAGADTGELFF
TRBD2	TRBV20-1	few	TRBJ2-7	TGCAGTGCTAGAGGAGTTAGCGGGAACTCCTACGAGCAGTACTTC	CSARGVSGNSYEQYF
TRBD2	TRBV7-8	NA	TRBJ2-1	TGTGCCAGCAGCTTAAGTAGGACTAGCCGAAACAATGAGCAGTTCTTC	CASSLSRTSRNNEQFF
NA	TRBV20-1	few	TRBJ2-1	TGCAGTGCAGAAGGGGTTTTTGGCGGGACTGAGCAGTTCTTC	CSAEGVFGGTEQFF
NA	TRBV5-1	few	TRBJ2-5	TGCGCCAGCAGCTTACGCCCGGGCGCCTTGGGGGAGACCCAGTACTTC	CASSLRPGALGETQYF
NA	TRBV20-1	NA	TRBJ2-7	TGCAGTGCTATCGACAGGTCCCCCTACGAGCAGTACTTC	CSAIDRSPYEQYF
NA	TRBV29-1	many	TRBJ2-5	TGCAGCGTCAACGAAAGGGGGGGCCAAGAGACCCAGTACTTC	CSVNERGGQETQYF
NA	TRBV6-1	NA	TRBJ1-3	TGTGCCAGCAGTAGATTACAGGGCTCTGGAAACACCATATATTTT	CASSRLQGSGNTIYF
TRBD1	TRBV7-9	NA	TRBJ2-5	TGTGCCAGCAGCGCCGACAGGGGATCGGAGACCCAGTACTTC	CASSADRGSETQYF
TRBD1	TRBV20-1	few	TRBJ2-4	TGCAGTGCTAGAGACACTGGACAGGGAAACATTCAGTACTTC	CSARDTGQGNIQYF
NA	TRBV13	NA	TRBJ1-2	TGTGCCAGCAGCCAGGTCCCCTATGGCTACACCTTC	CASSQVPYGYTF
NA	TRBV20-1	few	TRBJ1-1	TGCAGTGCTAGTAAAAACCCGCAGTTTATGAACACTGAAGCTTTCTTT	CSASKNPQFMNTEAFF
TRBD2	TRBV5-4	NA	TRBJ2-7	TGTGCCAGCAGCTTGGGACGACTGGGACTAGCGGACAACCTCTTCTACGAGCAGTACTTC	CASSLGRLGLADNLFYEQYF
NA	TRBV20-1	few	TRBJ1-2	TGCAGTCGGAAGGGGAATGAAGGCTACACCTTC	CSRKGNEGYTF
NA	TRBV6-2/TRBV6-3	few	TRBJ2-7	TGTGCCAGCAGCAACGTACCGGAAGTGACTGAGCAGTACTTC	CASSNVPEVTEQYF
NA	TRBV15	NA	TRBJ2-1	TGTGCCACCAGCAGAGATTTCAGCAATGAGCAGTTCTTC	CATSRDFSNEQFF
TRBD2	TRBV12-3/TRBV12-4	few	TRBJ2-7	TGTGCCAGCAGCACTAGCGGGGGCTTTTCCTACGAGCAGTACTTC	CASSTSGGFSYEQYF
TRBD1	TRBV3-1	NA	TRBJ2-1	TGTGCCAGCAGCCCCTTACGGACAGGGCGAAATGAGCAGTTCTTC	CASSPLRTGRNEQFF
NA	TRBV6-1	many	TRBJ1-2	TGTGCCAGCAGTGAGCAGGTTGGAGGCTACACCTTC	CASSEQVGGYTF
TRBD1	TRBV3-1	few	TRBJ1-1	TGTGCCAGCAGATCTACCGGGACAGGAGTCGGGACCGCCACTGAAGCTTTCTTT	CASRSTGTGVGTATEAFF
NA	TRBV7-2	NA	TRBJ2-7	TGTGCCAGCAGCTTAGACCGGGGGACCTCTCGCTACGAGCAGTACTTC	CASSLDRGTSRYEQYF
TRBD1	TRBV29-1	NA	TRBJ1-2	TGCAGCGCCTGGGACAGTAACTATGGCTACACCTTC	CSAWDSNYGYTF
TRBD1	TRBV29-1	few	TRBJ2-5	TGCAGCGTCGCCCGGGGGACAGGGGGAGAGACCCAGTACTTC	CSVARGTGGETQYF
NA	TRBV7-8	NA	TRBJ2-3	TGTGCCAGCAGCCCGATTGGAGGCTTATCCGATACGCAGTATTTT	CASSPIGGLSDTQYF
TRBD1	TRBV12-3/TRBV12-4	many	TRBJ2-7	TGTGCCAGCAGACAGACGGGACAGTCCTACGAGCAGTACTTC	CASRQTGQSYEQYF
NA	TRBV5-4	NA	TRBJ2-3	TGTGCCAGCAGCGACAATCCGAGCACAGATACGCAGTATTTT	CASSDNPSTDTQYF
NA	TRBV25-1	NA	TRBJ2-2	TGTGCCAGCGCTTCGCTGGGGGCTGGGGAGCTGTTTTTT	CASASLGAGELFF
NA	TRBV7-8	NA	TRBJ2-3	TGTGCCAGCAGCCTGAGACAGACCGCTACCCGGGATACGCAGTATTTT	CASSLRQTATRDTQYF
NA	TRBV5-1	few	TRBJ2-6	TGCGCCAGCAGCTTGCAGTACCAGGGTGGGGCCAACGTCCTGACTTTC	CASSLQYQGGANVLTF
TRBD2	TRBV10-3	few	TRBJ2-5	TGTGCCATCAGTGAGGGACTAGCGGGACTACAAGAGACCCAGTACTTC	CAISEGLAGLQETQYF
TRBD1	TRBV7-2	NA	TRBJ1-1	TGTGCCAGCACCCAAGGGACAGCAAACACTGAAGCTTTCTTT	CASTQGTANTEAFF
NA	TRBV18	NA	TRBJ1-1	TGTGCCAGCTCACCCAAAGAGATGAACACTGAAGCTTTCTTT	CASSPKEMNTEAFF
NA	TRBV20-1	few	TRBJ2-7	TGCAGTGCTAGAGACGCACCCTCTTACAGGAGGAGCTCCTACGAGCAGTACTTC	CSARDAPSYRRSSYEQYF
NA	TRBV6-5	few	TRBJ2-5	TGTGCCAGCAGTGAGCCGGGTGGAGGGACCCAGTACTTC	CASSEPGGGTQYF
NA	TRBV28	NA	TRBJ1-1	TGTGCCAGCACCCGCTCTGTAATGTATACCAGTATGAACACTGAAGCTTTCTTT	CASTRSVMYTSMNTEAFF
NA	TRBV7-2	NA	TRBJ1-5	TGTGCCAGCAGCCTAGGGGCAGCTAGCAATCAGCCCCAGCATTTT	CASSLGAASNQPQHF
NA	TRBV20-1	NA	TRBJ1-6	TGCAGTGCTCGGACAGAGAATTCACCCCTCCACTTT	CSARTENSPLHF
TRBD2	TRBV4-1	few	TRBJ2-1	TGCGCCAGCAGCCGGGAGCGGGGGGGCGGGAATGAGCAGTTCTTC	CASSRERGGGNEQFF
NA	TRBV7-2	few	TRBJ2-2	TGTGCCAGCGCGGGGGCTGCGAACACCGGGGAGCTGTTTTTT	CASAGAANTGELFF
NA	TRBV6-5	many	TRBJ2-7	TGTGCCAGCAGTTTAGGTGTTAGGTCCTACGAGCAGTACTTC	CASSLGVRSYEQYF
NA	TRBV7-2	few	TRBJ2-3	TGTGCCAGCAGCTTAGCGAACCTCCGGGATACGCAGTATTTT	CASSLANLRDTQYF
TRBD2	TRBV6-1	few	TRBJ2-7	TGTGCCACCCGCCGGGACTACTCCTACGAGCAGTACTTC	CATRRDYSYEQYF
TRBD2	TRBV11-2	NA	TRBJ2-1	TGTGCCAGCAGCTCTGTGCGGGGGGTGCTATATGAGCAGTTCTTC	CASSSVRGVLYEQFF
TRBD2	TRBV4-3	NA	TRBJ2-3	TGCGCCAGCAGCCAAGGTAATAGCGGGGGCGGAGATACGCAGTATTTT	CASSQGNSGGGDTQYF
NA	TRBV18	NA	TRBJ1-1	TGTGCCAGCTCACCGACAACGAACACTGAAGCTTTCTTT	CASSPTTNTEAFF
NA	TRBV4-2	many	TRBJ2-1	TGTGCCAGCAGCCAAGGGGCGGGGTTAGCTTACAATGAGCAGTTCTTC	CASSQGAGLAYNEQFF
NA	TRBV4-1	many	TRBJ2-5	TGCGCCAGCAGCCTGGTGGTGAAGGAAACCCAGTACTTC	CASSLVVKETQYF
TRBD1	TRBV5-1	NA	TRBJ1-2	TGCGCCAGCAGCTTGGATCAGGGGGCGTTTGGCTACACCTTC	CASSLDQGAFGYTF
TRBD2	TRBV20-1	many	TRBJ2-2	TGCAGTGCTGAACTAGCGGGAGGGTCCGGGGAGCTGTTTTTT	CSAELAGGSGELFF
TRBD1	TRBV29-1	NA	TRBJ2-1	TGCAGCGTTGGCCGGGACAGGGGTTTGAATGAGCAGTTCTTC	CSVGRDRGLNEQFF